One T cell receptor beta chain is described in this entry. Its antigen is not identified. This specimen belongs to a study of blood T cells in healthy people across ages. Study-wide results and limits: Investigators treated diversity estimates from one million T cells as underestimates. Long-lived donors had more naive CD4+ cells and higher diversity than aged donors. Strongly correlated with naive T cell percentage was TCR beta diversity.

Primers used in a second PCR of about 6 to 11 cycles were a sample-barcoded 5' primer and a J-beta primer mix. TCRdb passed the 5' RACE reads through MiXCR, listing each CDR3 protein once. The data contain 800,000 or so distinct CDR3 sequences, around a quarter of them singletons. With 6 bases removed from V and 8 bases from J, the gap between germline ends came to 19 bases. CDR3 length equals 13 residues. Looked up from germline, CDR1 is DFQATT and CDR2 is SNEGSKA (reference sequence). Separately, the same data were catalogued under a study of T cells of mothers and their children. From that study: A few healthy Caucasian mothers, along with their six children, served as the donors.

The sample was blood. The TCR sequence derives from a boy under 18 in good health. This chain connects TRBV20-1 to TRBJ1-1; D possibly corresponds to TRBD1 (6 bases). The DNA of the CDR3 is TGCAGTGCGTTCTCGACAGGTTGGGCCGAAGCTTTCTTT. Amino acids: CSAFSTGWAEAFF.